Listed below are T cell receptor beta chains from one sample, sequenced in a study of immune evolution from preneoplasia to lung adenocarcinoma. Libraries were prepared by immunoSEQ multiplex PCR; TCRdb keeps only in-frame clonotypes and omits some of them. The sample carries 9,000 to 13,000 clones, 86% recorded once. Sequenced material: FFPE invasive lung adenocarcinoma tissue. The receptors come from a person between 65 and 79 years old with invasive lung adenocarcinoma. Both conserved end residues are part of each CDR3. The D gene is left open where the match is weak. Clone size is not always given. Where it is, it says once, few, many or a class for expanded clones.

v_gene	d_gene	abundance	j_gene	CDR3nt	CDR3aa
TRBV13	-	few	TRBJ1-2	TGTGCCAGCAGCCCTTCTCACGCGGGCTACACCTTC	CASSPSHAGYTF
TRBV19	-	-	TRBJ1-5	TGTGCCAGTAGTATCAAGTGGCGGGGGAGTGGCAATCAGCCCCAGCATTTT	CASSIKWRGSGNQPQHF
TRBV5-8	-	-	TRBJ2-6	TGTGCCAGCAGCTTGGAAGTATCGGGGGCCAACGTCCTGACTTTC	CASSLEVSGANVLTF
TRBV28	-	-	TRBJ1-1	TGTGCCAGCACCCGCCGAGGACGTAACACTGAAGCTTTCTTT	CASTRRGRNTEAFF
TRBV7-9	TRBD1	-	TRBJ1-5	TGTGCCAGCAGCGATGGGACAGGGCTGCTGCCCCAGCATTTT	CASSDGTGLLPQHF
TRBV9	TRBD2	-	TRBJ2-7	TGTGCCAGCAGCTCCCCTGGCGGGAGATCACACGAGCAGTACTTC	CASSSPGGRSHEQYF
TRBV2	-	-	TRBJ1-2	TGTGCCAGCAGTGGTTGGGGGCAGCGGATCTATGGCTACACCTTC	CASSGWGQRIYGYTF
TRBV19	-	few	TRBJ1-4	TGTGCCAGTAGTATGGGGAGCTTTGCTAATGAAAAACTGTTTTTT	CASSMGSFANEKLFF
TRBV6-5	-	-	TRBJ2-3	TGTGCCAGCAGTTACGGTCCGAGAAATACGCAGTATTTT	CASSYGPRNTQYF
TRBV11-1	-	-	TRBJ1-4	TGTGCCAGCAGCTCGACAACTTGGAATGAAAAACTGTTTTTT	CASSSTTWNEKLFF
TRBV6-5	TRBD1	-	TRBJ2-7	TGTGCCAGCAGGCGGACAGGGGGGGACCGGGAAGAGCAGTACTTC	CASRRTGGDREEQYF
TRBV5-1	-	-	TRBJ2-7	TGCGCCAGCAGCTCTGGGGACTCTTATTACGAGCAGTACTTC	CASSSGDSYYEQYF
TRBV30	-	-	TRBJ2-2	TGTGCCCGTCGACAGGCCGGGGAGCTGTTTTTT	CARRQAGELFF
TRBV7-9	TRBD1	-	TRBJ2-5	TGTGCCAGCAGCTTAAATGGACAGGGGATACGGGAGACCCAGTACTTC	CASSLNGQGIRETQYF
TRBV30	TRBD1	-	TRBJ1-1	TGTGCCTGGAGTGAAGACAGGGTGAACACTGAAGCTTTCTTT	CAWSEDRVNTEAFF
TRBV6-1	-	-	TRBJ1-2	TGTGCCAGCAGTGGACTCTATGGCTACACCTTC	CASSGLYGYTF
TRBV5-1	-	-	TRBJ1-4	TGCGCCAGCAGCTTAACAGGGATTCCTAATGAAAAACTGTTTTTT	CASSLTGIPNEKLFF
TRBV11-3	TRBD2	once	TRBJ2-5	TGTGCCAGCAGCTTAAGCTCGACTAGCGGGCAAGAGACCCAGTACTTC	CASSLSSTSGQETQYF
TRBV28	-	-	TRBJ2-3	TGTGCCAGCAGTTCCCGAATCTTTACCGCCTCGCGGCCGCAGTATTTT	CASSSRIFTASRPQYF
TRBV10-3	-	-	TRBJ2-7	TGTGCCATCAGAATGACAGCTTCCTACGAGCAGTACTTC	CAIRMTASYEQYF
TRBV25-1	TRBD1	-	TRBJ1-4	TGTGCCAGCAGTGAAAAACAGGGGGCAGGGGAAAAACTGTTTTTT	CASSEKQGAGEKLFF
TRBV28	-	-	TRBJ1-2	TGTGCCAGCAGATCGGGGGCTCTCGGCTATGGCTACACCTTC	CASRSGALGYGYTF
TRBV11-2	TRBD1	once	TRBJ2-7	TGTGCCAGCAGCTTGGCATTGACAGGGAACGAGCAGTACTTC	CASSLALTGNEQYF
TRBV2	-	-	TRBJ1-5	TGTGCCAGCAGTGGGACAGATCAGCCCCAGCATTTT	CASSGTDQPQHF
TRBV5-6	-	-	TRBJ2-3	TGTGCCAGCAGGAACCGGCGCACAGATACGCAGTATTTT	CASRNRRTDTQYF
TRBV2	TRBD1	-	TRBJ1-1	TGTGCCAGCAGTGATCAGGGGGCTGACACTGAAGCTTTCTTT	CASSDQGADTEAFF
TRBV2	TRBD2	-	TRBJ2-5	TGTGCCAGCGGGACGGCGGGGGGTCTCCAAGAGACCCAGTACTTC	CASGTAGGLQETQYF
TRBV28	-	-	TRBJ1-1	TGTGCCAGCAGCCACCGACACTTTGCGGGCACTGAAGCTTTCTTT	CASSHRHFAGTEAFF